This T cell receptor beta chain was sequenced during a study of T cell responses to AZD1222 COVID-19 vaccine. Overall study findings and caveats: Baseline seropositives among AZD1222 recipients totaled only 5 to 7. Reportedly, close to half of spike-specific TCRs are directed against unmutated variant regions. White British ancestry dominated among donors, who included more females, and clonal diversity was possibly underestimated. Elevations in Spike-specific TCR breadth and depth followed administration of two AZD1222 doses.

Concerning this clone itself: What it binds is not known.

Sequenced by immunoSEQ multiplex PCR; TCRdb stores in-frame clones only, minus some. Altogether about 160,000 clones are present, over 80% being singletons, with the ten largest covering around 2%. Germline-derived CDR1 and CDR2 are WSHSY and SAAADI. After removal of 0 bases from V and 8 bases from J, the junction contained 12 bases not matched to a gene. This CDR3 comprises 17 residues. The source was peripheral blood, collected on day 0 of AZD1222 vaccination. This TCR was recovered from an adult in good health. The V and J genes are TRBV10-2 and TRBJ1-4, with 7 bases fitting TRBD1. The CDR3 region has the DNA TGCGCCAGCAGTGAGTCGATCGTGGCAGGGGGTAGAGAAAAACTGTTTTTT. Its protein product is CASSESIVAGGREKLFF.